The entry below describes one T cell receptor (beta chain). This record comes from a study of blood T cell repertoires in COVID-19. The CDR3 spans 16 residues. The V and J ends lost 1 base and 6 bases, in that order; junction bases with no gene match: 8. The germline gives CDR1 LNHDA, CDR2 SQIVND (reference sequence). Libraries were prepared by immunoSEQ multiplex PCR; TCRdb keeps only in-frame clonotypes and omits some of them. The sample holds around 170,000 clones, 86% seen once. Sequencing input: peripheral blood. The V and J genes are TRBV19 and TRBJ2-3; 9 bases fit TRBD2. The TCR sequence derives from a woman between 25 and 40 years old with active or convalescent COVID-19. The CDR3 spells CASSIVRGRVGDTQYF. In nucleotides, the CDR3 is TGTGCCAGTAGTATAGTTCGCGGGAGGGTCGGGGATACGCAGTATTTT.